This is a list of T cell receptor beta chains from one sample in a study of shared clonotypes between healthy human individuals. Here immunoSEQ multiplex PCR was the method, and the copy in TCRdb shows in-frame clones only, minus some. The table shows approximately 500,000 clones, with 81% occurring only once. The specimen was PBMCs. The origin of the receptors is a woman between 35 and 50 years old in good health. Some clones in this sample may be carry-over from other donors' samples. Both conserved end residues are part of each CDR3. The order of the fields is V gene, J gene, D gene, clone size, CDR3 DNA, CDR3 protein. A D gene is named only where the DNA matches it firmly. A clone size is listed for some rows: how often the clone was seen (once, few, many), or a class if it is expanded.

V gene: TRBV5-1; J gene: TRBJ2-7; D gene: TRBD2; clone size: NA; CDR3 DNA: TGCGCCAGCAGCGGGGGACTAGCGGAGACCTACGAGCAGTACTTC; CDR3 protein: CASSGGLAETYEQYF
V gene: TRBV2; J gene: TRBJ2-3; D gene: TRBD2; clone size: NA; CDR3 DNA: TGTGCCAGCACTCCGGGACTAGCGGCCACAGATACGCAGTATTTT; CDR3 protein: CASTPGLAATDTQYF
V gene: TRBV28; J gene: TRBJ1-1; D gene: NA; clone size: NA; CDR3 DNA: TGTGCCACGTCTGCGGGATCGAACACTGAAGCTTTCTTT; CDR3 protein: CATSAGSNTEAFF
V gene: TRBV10-2; J gene: TRBJ1-4; D gene: NA; clone size: NA; CDR3 DNA: TGCGCCAGCAGTTGGACAAGACCAACTAATGAAAAACTGTTTTTT; CDR3 protein: CASSWTRPTNEKLFF
V gene: TRBV7-6; J gene: TRBJ2-3; D gene: TRBD2; clone size: NA; CDR3 DNA: TGTGCCAGCAGCTTAATGGGGAGGGGAGCTAGCACAGATACGCAGTATTTT; CDR3 protein: CASSLMGRGASTDTQYF
V gene: TRBV2; J gene: TRBJ1-6; D gene: NA; clone size: once; CDR3 DNA: TGTGCCAGCAGTGAAGCGGGGCCGAGCTCCTATAATTCACCCCTCCACTTT; CDR3 protein: CASSEAGPSSYNSPLHF
V gene: TRBV5-1; J gene: TRBJ2-7; D gene: NA; clone size: NA; CDR3 DNA: TGCGCCAGCAGCTTGTTGTCCGACACCTACTCCTACGAGCAGTACTTC; CDR3 protein: CASSLLSDTYSYEQYF
V gene: TRBV9; J gene: TRBJ2-1; D gene: NA; clone size: NA; CDR3 DNA: TGTGCCAGCAGCACCCGGACGAGTCCCTACAATGAGCAGTTCTTC; CDR3 protein: CASSTRTSPYNEQFF
V gene: TRBV11-3; J gene: TRBJ2-3; D gene: NA; clone size: NA; CDR3 DNA: TGTGCCAGCAGCTTAGTTTTTGGCCTTTGGGAAAAGACAGATACGCAGTATTTT; CDR3 protein: CASSLVFGLWEKTDTQYF
V gene: TRBV7-6; J gene: TRBJ2-5; D gene: TRBD2; clone size: NA; CDR3 DNA: TGTGCCAGCAGCAAAAGCGGGAGCCGAGAGACCCAGTACTTC; CDR3 protein: CASSKSGSRETQYF
V gene: TRBV13; J gene: TRBJ2-3; D gene: NA; clone size: many; CDR3 DNA: TGTGCCAGCAGCTCACTGACATACCTTACAGATACGCAGTATTTT; CDR3 protein: CASSSLTYLTDTQYF
V gene: TRBV9; J gene: TRBJ1-2; D gene: NA; clone size: NA; CDR3 DNA: TGTGCCAGCAGTTCCCCTTTTGGGGGGGGCCTCTATGGCTACACCTTC; CDR3 protein: CASSSPFGGGLYGYTF
V gene: TRBV29-1; J gene: TRBJ2-3; D gene: TRBD2; clone size: NA; CDR3 DNA: TGCAGCGTTCGCGGGACTAGCGGGAGCGGAGATACGCAGTATTTT; CDR3 protein: CSVRGTSGSGDTQYF
V gene: TRBV7-2; J gene: TRBJ2-5; D gene: NA; clone size: NA; CDR3 DNA: TGTGCCAGCAGCCCTCACGGACTGCAAGAGACCCAGTACTTC; CDR3 protein: CASSPHGLQETQYF
V gene: TRBV29-1; J gene: TRBJ1-3; D gene: TRBD1; clone size: NA; CDR3 DNA: TGCAGCGTAACCGCGACTAGGGACAGGGGACTCTCTGGAAACACCATATATTTT; CDR3 protein: CSVTATRDRGLSGNTIYF
V gene: TRBV5-1; J gene: TRBJ2-2; D gene: NA; clone size: NA; CDR3 DNA: TGCGCCAGCAGCTTGGAAGCCGGGACACCCACCGGGGAGCTGTTTTTT; CDR3 protein: CASSLEAGTPTGELFF
V gene: TRBV18; J gene: TRBJ2-7; D gene: TRBD1; clone size: NA; CDR3 DNA: TGTGCCAGCTCACCACTCGGACAGGGTTCCTACGAGCAGTACTTC; CDR3 protein: CASSPLGQGSYEQYF
V gene: TRBV28; J gene: TRBJ2-1; D gene: NA; clone size: NA; CDR3 DNA: TGTGCCAGCAGCCCTAGGGGGAGCCCCTCCTACAATGAGCAGTTCTTC; CDR3 protein: CASSPRGSPSYNEQFF
V gene: TRBV19; J gene: TRBJ2-7; D gene: TRBD2; clone size: NA; CDR3 DNA: TGTGCCAGTAGCCGGGAGGGCCGATACGAGCAGTACTTC; CDR3 protein: CASSREGRYEQYF
V gene: TRBV28; J gene: TRBJ2-7; D gene: NA; clone size: NA; CDR3 DNA: TGTGCCAGCAGTTCTCAAGACAGGTACTCCTACGAGCAGTACTTC; CDR3 protein: CASSSQDRYSYEQYF
V gene: TRBV28; J gene: TRBJ2-5; D gene: NA; clone size: NA; CDR3 DNA: TGTGCCAGCCGGACACAGGGACTCCAAGAGACCCAGTACTTC; CDR3 protein: CASRTQGLQETQYF
V gene: TRBV30; J gene: TRBJ2-1; D gene: NA; clone size: NA; CDR3 DNA: TGTGCCTGGAGTGGGCTAGCCATCAATGAGCAGTTCTTC; CDR3 protein: CAWSGLAINEQFF
V gene: TRBV7-9; J gene: TRBJ1-4; D gene: TRBD1; clone size: NA; CDR3 DNA: TGTGCCAGCAGCTTAGAGGGGGACAGGGTGAATGAAAAACTGTTTTTT; CDR3 protein: CASSLEGDRVNEKLFF
V gene: TRBV11-2; J gene: TRBJ1-1; D gene: TRBD1; clone size: NA; CDR3 DNA: TGTGCCAGCAGCTTAATGGGACAGGCGAACACTGAAGCTTTCTTT; CDR3 protein: CASSLMGQANTEAFF
V gene: TRBV6-1; J gene: TRBJ2-7; D gene: TRBD1; clone size: NA; CDR3 DNA: TGTGCCAGCAGAGACAGGGGCACCTACGAGCAGTACTTC; CDR3 protein: CASRDRGTYEQYF
V gene: TRBV5-1; J gene: TRBJ2-6; D gene: TRBD1; clone size: few; CDR3 DNA: TGCGCCAGCAGCTCGGGACAGGGAAACTCTGGGGCCAACGTCCTGACTTTC; CDR3 protein: CASSSGQGNSGANVLTF
V gene: TRBV2; J gene: TRBJ2-3; D gene: NA; clone size: NA; CDR3 DNA: TGTGCCAGCAGTCCCGCCTCTAGCACAGATACGCAGTATTTT; CDR3 protein: CASSPASSTDTQYF
V gene: TRBV7-6; J gene: TRBJ2-7; D gene: TRBD1; clone size: NA; CDR3 DNA: TGTGCCAGCAGCCCATCCACAGGGGGCGCATCCTACGAGCAGTACTTC; CDR3 protein: CASSPSTGGASYEQYF
V gene: TRBV18; J gene: TRBJ2-3; D gene: TRBD1; clone size: once; CDR3 DNA: TGTGCCAGCTCACCATTAACAGGGGTTGATACGCAGTATTTT; CDR3 protein: CASSPLTGVDTQYF
V gene: TRBV11-2; J gene: TRBJ2-3; D gene: TRBD2; clone size: NA; CDR3 DNA: TGTGCCAGCAGCTTAAGGCTAGCGGGATCAACAGATACGCAGTATTTT; CDR3 protein: CASSLRLAGSTDTQYF
V gene: TRBV5-5; J gene: TRBJ2-7; D gene: TRBD2; clone size: once; CDR3 DNA: TGTGCCAGCAGCTCAGCCCGGACTAGCGGTACCTACGAGCAGTACTTC; CDR3 protein: CASSSARTSGTYEQYF
V gene: TRBV28; J gene: TRBJ1-1; D gene: NA; clone size: NA; CDR3 DNA: TGTGCCAGCAGTTTCCTCAGAACTGAAGCTTTCTTT; CDR3 protein: CASSFLRTEAFF
V gene: TRBV9; J gene: TRBJ2-4; D gene: TRBD2; clone size: NA; CDR3 DNA: TGTGCCAGCAGCCCCGGACTAGCGGGAGATAGGGACATTCAGTACTTC; CDR3 protein: CASSPGLAGDRDIQYF
V gene: TRBV6-5; J gene: TRBJ1-1; D gene: TRBD1; clone size: once; CDR3 DNA: TGTGCCAGCAGTTCCGGGGCAGGGGGGGGCACTGAAGCTTTCTTT; CDR3 protein: CASSSGAGGGTEAFF
V gene: TRBV29-1; J gene: TRBJ2-5; D gene: TRBD2; clone size: NA; CDR3 DNA: TGCAGCGCGCCGGGACTAGCGCAAGAGACCCAGTACTTC; CDR3 protein: CSAPGLAQETQYF
V gene: TRBV20-1; J gene: TRBJ2-1; D gene: NA; clone size: NA; CDR3 DNA: TGCAGTGCGCGGGCCGACAATGAGCAGTTCTTC; CDR3 protein: CSARADNEQFF
V gene: TRBV5-6; J gene: TRBJ1-2; D gene: TRBD1; clone size: NA; CDR3 DNA: TGTGCCAGCAGCCAAGGACAGGGGGCTTATGGCTACACCTTC; CDR3 protein: CASSQGQGAYGYTF
V gene: TRBV7-9; J gene: TRBJ1-2; D gene: NA; clone size: NA; CDR3 DNA: TGTGCCAGCAGCTTAGCGGGCCGGGGGCTCTATGGCTACACCTTC; CDR3 protein: CASSLAGRGLYGYTF
V gene: TRBV9; J gene: TRBJ1-5; D gene: TRBD1; clone size: NA; CDR3 DNA: TGTGCCAGCAGCGTAGAGGGGGACAGGGTTCAGCCCCAGCATTTT; CDR3 protein: CASSVEGDRVQPQHF
V gene: TRBV28; J gene: TRBJ1-5; D gene: NA; clone size: NA; CDR3 DNA: TGTGCCAGCAGCTCAGGGGTCCAGCCCCAGCATTTT; CDR3 protein: CASSSGVQPQHF
V gene: TRBV29-1; J gene: TRBJ2-1; D gene: TRBD1; clone size: NA; CDR3 DNA: TGCAGCGGGGGACAGACCAACAATGAGCAGTTCTTC; CDR3 protein: CSGGQTNNEQFF
V gene: TRBV7-2; J gene: TRBJ2-5; D gene: NA; clone size: NA; CDR3 DNA: TGTGCCAGCAGCTTAGCCCCACTAGAGGTGGAGACCCAGTACTTC; CDR3 protein: CASSLAPLEVETQYF